Here is one T cell receptor (beta chain) with its context. V lost 11 bases and J lost 8, with 20 bases in between. The CDR3 length is 13 residues. The germline gives CDR1 MNHEY, CDR2 SVGAGI. This sample was taken from a study of blood T cell repertoires in COVID-19. Using immunoSEQ multiplex PCR, the repertoire was profiled, and TCRdb retains in-frame clones only, with some absent. This repertoire shows about 240,000 clones, 86% found once; its top ten account for approximately 13%. The sample was peripheral blood. This clonotype originated in a man at least 80 years old with acute or convalescent COVID-19. This chain uses TRBV6-5 with TRBJ2-3, with D possibly TRBD1 on 7 matching bases. The CDR3, as DNA: TGTGCCGCCAGGGGGGCAGGTATAGGTACGCAGTATTTT. Its protein is CAARGAGIGTQYF.